The clone carrying this T cell receptor beta chain has only a few counts. This table comes from immunoSEQ multiplex PCR, and its TCRdb copy is limited to in-frame clones, with some not included. The table has fewer than 130,000 clones, approximately 90% seen once. The CDR3 is 14 amino acids. V lost 4 bases and J lost 1; bases outside the gene matches: 3. Germline CDR1 MGHRA, CDR2 YSYEKL. The sample is drawn from a study of T cell changes during pregnancy in multiple sclerosis. The clonotype originates from a female donor with multiple sclerosis, enrolled in a pregnancy study. The sequencing used peripheral blood, collected after pregnancy. This chain connects TRBV4-1 to TRBJ1-1, with 7 bases lining up with TRBD1. The CDR3 reads CASSRWDRNTEAFF. The CDR3 region has the DNA TGCGCCAGCAGCCGTTGGGACAGGAACACTGAAGCTTTCTTT.